The clone carrying this T cell receptor beta chain was detected ten times or more. The antigen remains undetermined. This specimen belongs to a study of metastatic and nonmetastatic thyroid tumors. General study findings and limits: A significant increase in TCR beta diversity was reportedly seen in malignant thyroid tumors relative to benign nodules, in blood and tumor.

TCRdb ran MiXCR on the PCR reads. The data show roughly 25,000 clones, about 15% seen once. This CDR3 is 14 amino acids long. Germline lookup yields CDR1 MNHEY and CDR2 SMNVEV (reference sequence). Trimming took 3 bases from V and 0 from J, leaving 9 bases between them. The entire patient cohort was treatment-naive prior to thyroid surgery. Sequenced material: blood. The receptor's source is a female donor with papillary thyroid cancer or a benign thyroid nodule (not recorded which). Some clones in this sample may be carry-over from other donors' samples. The gene calls are TRBV27 and TRBJ2-7; D gene uncertain. CDR3 nucleotides: TGTGCCAGCAGTTTCACAAAGAGCTCCTACGAGCAGTACTTC. Translation: CASSFTKSSYEQYF.